The 5 T cell receptor beta chains below were found in one sample sequenced in a study of cytomegalovirus exposure and HLA in healthy donors. Primers included in the PCR were 60 Vbeta and 13 Jbeta primers. Assay used: immunoSEQ multiplex PCR; TCRdb lists only in-frame clones, some missing. This table has about 160,000 clones, 82% appearing once. Sequenced sample: PBMCs. The receptors derive from a girl between 10 and 17 years old in good health and CMV-seropositive.

The genes are TRBV28 and TRBJ1-1; unclear D gene. The V and J ends lost 3 bases and 4 bases respectively, with 15 bases between them. Germline V gives CDR1 MDHEN, CDR2 SYDVKM. This CDR3 is built from 15 residues. DNA of the CDR3: TGTGCCAGCAGTTTCGTTCGGGTGGTGGGCACTGAAGCTTTCTTT. It yields the protein CASSFVRVVGTEAFF. Complete variable domain (other parts from reference TRBV28 and TRBJ1-1): DVKVTQSSRYLVKRTGEKVFLECVQDMDHENMFWYRQDPGLGLRLIYFSYDVKMKEKGDIPEGYSVSREKKERFSLILESASTNQTSMYLCASSFVRVVGTEAFFGQGTRLTVV.

The V call is TRBV29-1, the J call TRBJ1-2; D may be TRBD1 (6 bases). Germline V CDR1 and CDR2: SQVTM, ANQGSEA. With 2 bases removed from V and 8 bases from J, the gap between germline ends came to 9 bases. The CDR3 length is 11 residues. The CDR3 loop reads CSVERGAGYTF. The CDR3 DNA sequence: TGCAGCGTTGAACGGGGGGCAGGCTACACCTTC.

A single count supports this clone. The chain combines TRBV28 with TRBJ2-7; 8 positions match TRBD1. This CDR3 contains 13 residues. The germline gives CDR1 MDHEN, CDR2 SYDVKM. Germline trimming cut 6 bases from V and 5 bases from J; bases unmatched to any gene: 6. The CDR3 spells CASSRGLGDEQYF. The DNA for the CDR3 is TGTGCCAGCAGCAGGGGGCTCGGCGACGAGCAGTACTTC.

This clone was seen a handful of times. This chain uses TRBV7-8 with TRBJ1-5, with D hard to call. CDR1 and CDR2 from the germline V gene are SGHVS and FQNEAQ. The CDR3 runs 14 residues. Trimming took 10 bases from V and 5 from J, leaving 18 bases between them. CDR3 coding DNA: TGTGCCACCTCCCCCGACCGGCGGCATCAGCCCCAGCATTTT. As protein: CATSPDRRHQPQHF.

The chain joins TRBV7-2 to TRBJ2-7; tentatively, D is TRBD1 (6 bases). This CDR3 is built from 14 residues. Germline V gene data show CDR1 as SGHTA and CDR2 as FQGNSA. The germline V and J ends were trimmed by 1 base and 6 bases, with 13 bases remaining between them. The CDR3 spells CASSLEARGFEQYF. The CDR3 nucleotides are TGTGCCAGCAGCTTAGAGGCCAGGGGCTTCGAGCAGTACTTC.